This T cell receptor beta chain was obtained from a study of Ad26.COV2.S vaccination and SARS-CoV-2 variants. General observations from the study: Post-vaccination breadth of spike-specific CD8+ and CD4+ T cell responses was reportedly substantial. Researchers reported similar non-spike TCR breadth in vaccine and placebo recipients.

Trimming took off 8 bases at V and 3 bases at J, with 7 bases between the two ends. The CDR3 is made up of 10 amino acids. CDR1 is GTSNPN, CDR2 SVGIG, per germline (reference sequence). Produced via immunoSEQ multiplex PCR; TCRdb's table is partial and in-frame only. The data hold about 180,000 clones, with around 88% observed a single time. Concerning this clone itself: Its antigen is not known.

The sample was peripheral blood, taken after recovery from COVID-19. This chain uses TRBV30 with TRBJ1-1; no clear D gene. This receptor was obtained from a human donor who had recovered from COVID-19. CDR3 amino acids: CAVVDTEAFF. CDR3 coding DNA: TGTGCCGTGGTAGACACTGAAGCTTTCTTT.